This entry describes one TCR beta chain. Germline loops: CDR1 GTSNPN, CDR2 SVGIG (reference sequence). V dropped 5 bases and J dropped 5 bases, with 12 bases sitting between them. The CDR3 is 12 amino acids. This entry comes from a study of blood T cell repertoires in COVID-19. Study context: Samples representing acute and convalescent COVID-19 were sourced from the United States, Italy and Spain. PBMCs, B-cell-depleted T cells, or T cells were the source of the cDNA or gDNA that made up the material.

In the original analysis: Amplification from reference gene primers served as the basis for estimated nucleated cell counts. Clones were read by immunoSEQ multiplex PCR, and TCRdb kept only the in-frame ones, dropping some. That table is the source of V, J and clone size, and D and trimming were worked out from the DNA. In the table there are around 100,000 clones, about 89% of which are singletons. Patients from Seattle were sampled longitudinally, starting during active infection. Sequenced input: peripheral blood. This sequence originates from a man between 50 and 59 years old with COVID-19, enrolled during active disease. The chain links TRBV30 to TRBJ2-5, with D possibly being TRBD1 (5 bases). The CDR3 here is CAWGAGIETQYF. CDR3 in DNA: TGTGCCTGGGGAGCAGGGATTGAGACCCAGTACTTC. Combining the CDR3 with reference TRBV30 and TRBJ2-5 gives the whole variable domain SQTIHQWPATLVQPVGSPLSLECTVEGTSNPNLYWYRQAAGRGLQLLFYSVGIGQISSEVPQNLSASRPQDRQFILSSKKLLLSDSGFYLCAWGAGIETQYFGPGTRLLVL.